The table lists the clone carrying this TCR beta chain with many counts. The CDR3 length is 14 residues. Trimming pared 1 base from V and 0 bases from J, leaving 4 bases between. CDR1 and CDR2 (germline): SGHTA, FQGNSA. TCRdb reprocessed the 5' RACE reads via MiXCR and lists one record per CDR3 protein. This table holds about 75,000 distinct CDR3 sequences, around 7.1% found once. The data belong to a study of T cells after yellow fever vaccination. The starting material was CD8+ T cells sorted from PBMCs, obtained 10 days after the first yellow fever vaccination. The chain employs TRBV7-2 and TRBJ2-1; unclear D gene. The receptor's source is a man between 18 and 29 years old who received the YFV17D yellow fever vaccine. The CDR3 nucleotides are TGTGCCAGCAGCTTAGAGGGCTCCTACAATGAGCAGTTCTTC. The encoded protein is CASSLEGSYNEQFF.